This TCR beta chain was captured in a study of blood T cells in healthy people across ages (dated by TCRdb to the mid-2010s). Background for the entire study: In model experiments, template switching captured roughly one uniquely barcoded TCR beta cDNA molecule for every two T cells. The study measured age-related changes in TCR beta repertoire diversity using deep sequencing normalized with unique cDNA molecular identifiers. The donors were divided into four age groups: young (average 16 years), middle-aged (roughly 40), aged (approximately 62) and long-lived (roughly 86). To avoid experimental bias, donors of different ages were spread randomly across the sequencing lanes. For two donors (one aged 18 to 30 and one aged 80 or older), the study analyzed two additional independent replicas of 1 million unique cDNA reads from the same blood draw.

Library prep was done by 5' RACE. Sequencing was carried out with an Illumina HiSeq 2500. A second PCR of roughly 7 to 11 cycles was performed with a sample-barcoded 5' primer and a J-beta primer mix. Each TCR beta cDNA molecule received a unique molecular identifier from a template-switch 5' adaptor carrying 12 random nucleotides. Each sample yielded at least 3 million CDR3-containing paired-end reads. First-strand cDNA was synthesized from all RNA with the Mint cDNA synthesis kit, primed by a TRBC-specific oligonucleotide. Following uracil-DNA glycosylase treatment, a first 18-cycle PCR with universal primers M1SS and BC2_uni_R was performed on all cDNA. For the original study's pipeline: Normalization of each sample was performed by random selection of 1 million high-quality reads, each carrying a distinct molecular identifier. Instead of being binned into consensus sequences, reads that shared molecular identifiers were thrown out. MiTCR, set to a Q25 quality threshold and the strictest error-elimination algorithm, was used for CDR3 identification, clonotype clustering and error correction. A nonparametric unseen species model using Euler transformation provided a lower-bound estimate of total TCR beta diversity. Through fastp at Q25 and MiXCR, TCRdb rebuilt clones from the public reads, retaining in-frame beta chains. Here each entry gathers all rows of one CDR3 protein and keeps the most common genes and DNA. These V and J calls rely on TCRdb rather than the paper's analysis. The sample table records fewer than 1,000,000 distinct CDR3 sequences; around 42% of these occur just once. About a fifth of the sample comes from the top ten.

A single count supports this clonotype. The antigen it recognizes is unknown. A much larger clone sits a single nucleotide away, making a read error possible. The donors were about 40 Caucasian individuals from Russia, aged about 6 to 95 years, who were systemically healthy. Approximately 10 milliliters of peripheral blood were collected from each donor into EDTA-treated Vacutainer tubes. Ficoll-Paque density-gradient centrifugation was used to isolate PBMCs, with at least 6.5 million per sample. Trizol reagent was used to extract total RNA from the PBMCs, yielding at least 5 micrograms per sample. For every donor, flow cytometry on a PBMC aliquot measured the percentage of naive CD45RAhigh/CD27high T cells. General conclusions and limits of the study: Observed TCR beta diversity per million T cells fell roughly linearly with age, and a significant reduction was already apparent by age roughly 40. The long-lived group showed more naive CD4+ T cells, fewer expanded clones and increased TCR diversity than the aged group, suggesting age selection. Since profiling was done on bulk unsorted PBMCs, naive and antigen-experienced compartments could not be conclusively compared. Because donor CMV infection status was unknown, age-related changes in expanded clonotypes were potentially confounded. Estimates of total diversity based on one million sequenced T cells were considered lower bounds and underestimates. The percentage of naive T cells measured by flow cytometry correlated strongly with observed TCR beta diversity.

Reading the germline V gene (reference sequence) gives CDR1 PRHDT and CDR2 FYEKMQ. The CDR3 holds 12 amino acids from the cysteine to the phenylalanine. The read is trimmed to its CDR3 DNA, 36 bases read in frame from base 1. The V gene is TRBV13 and the J gene is TRBJ2-7, and 9 bases in between align with TRBD1. The sequence derives from a man aged 55 to 70 in good health. The sequencing input was blood. The nucleotide sequence is given as TGTACCAGCAGCGACCGGGACAGGGAACAGTACTTC. Translated, it gives CTSSDRDREQYF.